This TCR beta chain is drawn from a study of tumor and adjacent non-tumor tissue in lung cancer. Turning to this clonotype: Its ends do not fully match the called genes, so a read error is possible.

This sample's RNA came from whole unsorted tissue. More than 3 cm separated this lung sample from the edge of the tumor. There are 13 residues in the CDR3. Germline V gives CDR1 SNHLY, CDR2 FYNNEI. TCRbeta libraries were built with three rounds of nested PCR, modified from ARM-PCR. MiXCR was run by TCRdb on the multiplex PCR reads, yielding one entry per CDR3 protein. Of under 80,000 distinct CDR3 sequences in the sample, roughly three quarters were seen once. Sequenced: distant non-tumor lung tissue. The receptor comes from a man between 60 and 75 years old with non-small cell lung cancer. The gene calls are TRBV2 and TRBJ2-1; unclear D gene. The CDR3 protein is CASSPGLGNEKFF. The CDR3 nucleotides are TGTGCCAGCAGTCCTGGGTTGGGCAATGAGAAGTTCTTC.